Each of the 6 T cell receptor beta chains below was sequenced from the same sample in a study of T cells after yellow fever vaccination. TCRdb passed the 5' RACE reads through MiXCR, listing each CDR3 protein once. This sample yields approximately 610,000 distinct CDR3 sequences, of which less than 20% are seen a single time; approximately 15% belongs to the top ten. The material sequenced was PBMCs, taken 5 days after the first yellow fever vaccination. Source of these receptors: a man aged 18 to 30 who received the YFV17D yellow fever vaccine.

The chain combines TRBV7-8 with TRBJ2-1; 9 bases match TRBD2. This CDR3 comprises 16 residues. Trimming took 5 bases from V and 8 from J; bases not matched to a gene: 13. From germline, CDR1 is SGHVS and CDR2 FQNEAQ. Here the CDR3 DNA reads TGTGCCAGCAGCCGACTCGGGACTAGCTTGTTCGATGAGCAGTTCTTC. Translating it yields CASSRLGTSLFDEQFF. The full variable domain, rest sourced from reference TRBV7-8 and TRBJ2-1, is GAGVSQSPRYKVAKRGQDVALRCDPISGHVSLFWYQQALGQGPEFLTYFQNEAQLDKSGLPSDRFFAERPEGSVSTLKIQRTQQEDSAVYLCASSRLGTSLFDEQFFGPGTRLTVL.

This clonotype has more than one count but fewer than ten. The V call is TRBV12-3 or TRBV12-4, the J call TRBJ2-7, with D perhaps assigned TRBD1 or TRBD2 (5 bases each). The V gene lost 6 bases and the J gene lost 2 bases, with 20 bases spanning the gap. CDR3 length: 16 residues. The CDR3 DNA reads as TGTGCCAGCAGCTGGGGCGAAGGTCTAGCCACCTACGAGCAGTACTTC. This translates into CASSWGEGLATYEQYF.

In its sample, this clonotype was seen many times. V is TRBV5-1 and J is TRBJ1-3; D is unresolved. The CDR3 contains 13 residues. Germline assignment: CDR1 SGHRS and CDR2 YFSETQ. Trimming shortened V by 0 bases and J by 7 bases, and 8 bases separated the two germline ends. The chain's CDR3 is CASSLGQDNTIYF. The CDR3 DNA sequence: TGCGCCAGCAGCTTGGGTCAGGATAACACCATATATTTT.

This clonotype was seen repeatedly, ten times or more. The CDR3 DNA reads TGTGCCAGCAGTCCAGCGGTGTCCTACGAGCAGTACGTC. Amino acid sequence: CASSPAVSYEQYV. The chain employs TRBV7-9 and TRBJ2-7, with D perhaps TRBD2 (5 bases). The CDR3 runs to 13 residues. From germline, CDR1 is SEHNR and CDR2 FQNEAQ (reference sequence). V dropped 6 bases and J dropped 1 base, with 10 bases sitting between them.

This chain joins TRBV5-4 and TRBJ1-4, with TRBD1 as a possible D gene (6 bases). Germline values: CDR1 SGHNT, CDR2 YYREEE (reference sequence). CDR3 length: 17 amino acids. V lost 0 bases and J 3 bases, leaving 15 bases between the germline ends. The CDR3 DNA reads as TGTGCCAGCAGCTTGGGGGGGGCCCGCGGTTCTAATGAAAAACTGTTTTTT. It specifies CASSLGGARGSNEKLFF.

This clonotype was detected only a few times. This chain connects TRBV24-1 to TRBJ2-1, with 15 nucleotides matching TRBD2. Germline V CDR1 and CDR2: KGHDR, SFDVKD. J lost 5 bases, V lost 1 base, and 14 bases had no gene match. The length of the CDR3 is 21 residues. CDR3 DNA sequence: TGTGCCACCAGTGATTTCGAGATTACCGGGACTAGCGGGGGGCTCGACAATGAGCAGTTCTTC. Its protein is CATSDFEITGTSGGLDNEQFF.